These 30 T cell receptor beta chains were sequenced from one sample in a study of blood T cell repertoires in COVID-19. TCRdb's table, derived via immunoSEQ multiplex PCR, lists solely in-frame clones and lacks some. In the table there are 150,000 to 200,000 clones, 75% to 90% of which are singletons. The material sequenced was peripheral blood. The receptor set was obtained from a human donor in a cohort sampled during active COVID-19.

The V call is TRBV27, the J call TRBJ2-5; D uncertain. The germline CDR1 and CDR2 sequences are MNHEY and SMNVEV (reference sequence). The length of the CDR3 is 15 residues. The V and J ends lost 4 bases and 2 bases respectively, with 14 bases between them. The CDR3 DNA follows: TGTGCCAGCAGTTCAACGCGGAACCTTCAAGAGACCCAGTACTTC. It encodes CASSSTRNLQETQYF.

This clone was counted between two and nine times. The chain has TRBV7-2 and TRBJ2-7; D is ambiguous. Per germline, CDR1 SGHTA and CDR2 FQGNSA. This CDR3 has 13 amino acids. Trimming removed 6 bases at V and 5 bases at J, with 14 bases between. The CDR3 DNA sequence: TGTGCCAGCAGTCTAGAGGCTGAAGACGAGCAGTACTTC. Amino acid sequence: CASSLEAEDEQYF.

The CDR3 is CASSLAPGGPETQYF. CDR3 DNA: TGCGCCAGCAGCTTGGCCCCAGGGGGCCCGGAGACCCAGTACTTC. J is TRBJ2-5 and V is TRBV5-1, with 8 bases lining up with TRBD1. The junction had 6 bases not matched to a gene; V was cut back by 0 bases and J by 5 bases. This CDR3 has 15 amino acids. Germline CDR1 reads SGHRS; CDR2 reads YFSETQ.

V usage is TRBV5-4 and J usage is TRBJ2-6; 9 bases align to TRBD2. The CDR3 is 15 amino acids. Germline V gene sequence: CDR1 SGHNT, CDR2 YYREEE (reference sequence). The junction had 1 base not matched to a gene; V was cut back by 4 bases and J by 2 bases. The CDR3, as DNA: TGTGCCAGCAGCCGCGGGGGGGCTGGGGCCAACGTCCTGACTTTC. Translation: CASSRGGAGANVLTF.

The genes are TRBV5-1 and TRBJ1-1, with D tentatively TRBD1 (5 bases). V shed 0 bases and J shed 3 bases, with 9 bases lying between them. This CDR3 has 14 amino acids. Per germline, CDR1 SGHRS and CDR2 YFSETQ. The CDR3 reads CASSLAQGYTEAFF. CDR3 in DNA: TGCGCCAGCAGCTTGGCTCAGGGCTACACTGAAGCTTTCTTT.

The chain recombines TRBV11-2 with TRBJ1-1; D unclear. Trimming removed 6 bases at V and 0 bases at J, with 23 bases between. The CDR3 runs 18 residues. Germline V lookup: CDR1 SGHAT, CDR2 FQNNGV. CDR3 nucleotide sequence: TGTGCCAGCAGTTATCCGCGGGGAGGAGTTAGGATGAACACTGAAGCTTTCTTT. Translating gives CASSYPRGGVRMNTEAFF.

This chain connects TRBV19 to TRBJ1-3; D unresolved. Germline V gene lookup returns CDR1 LNHDA and CDR2 SQIVND (reference sequence). V was clipped by 4 bases and J by 0 bases, with 16 bases between them. The CDR3 totals 17 residues. In nucleotides, the CDR3 is TGTGCCAGTAGTAAGATATCCTCCGGGAGCTCTGGAAACACCATATATTTT. Translated: CASSKISSGSSGNTIYF.

This chain joins TRBV27 and TRBJ2-7; possible D gene TRBD2, 6 bases. Germline V gene lookup returns CDR1 MNHEY and CDR2 SMNVEV (reference sequence). This CDR3 spans 15 amino acids. Trimming pared 6 bases from V and 0 bases from J, leaving 15 bases between. As DNA, the CDR3 is TGTGCCAGCAGACAAGGGAAGACTAGCTCCTACGAGCAGTACTTC. As protein: CASRQGKTSSYEQYF.

J is TRBJ1-5 and V is TRBV7-8; D is unresolved. CDR1 and CDR2 from the germline V gene are SGHVS and FQNEAQ. This CDR3 has 12 residues. The V and J ends lost 3 bases and 6 bases respectively, with 6 bases between them. The CDR3, as DNA: TGTGCCAGCAGCTTCCGGGGTCAGCCCCAGCATTTT. Translated, it gives CASSFRGQPQHF.

This rearrangement joins TRBV28 to TRBJ2-1; 8 positions match TRBD2. Germline V gene sequence: CDR1 MDHEN, CDR2 SYDVKM. The V segment lost 4 bases and the J segment 7 bases; nucleotides outside the gene matches: 6. The CDR3 has 14 amino acids. CDR3 residues: CASSSGTRVNEQFF. For the CDR3, the DNA is TGTGCCAGCAGTTCCGGGACTAGGGTAAATGAGCAGTTCTTC.

J is TRBJ2-7 and V is TRBV27; 10 bases line up with TRBD2. The CDR3 has 16 residues. V shed 7 bases and J 4 bases; nucleotides not matched to a gene: 13. Germline CDR1 reads MNHEY; CDR2 reads SMNVEV (reference sequence). The CDR3 region is CASKAPGLAGDYEQYF. The DNA of the CDR3 is TGTGCCAGCAAAGCACCGGGGCTAGCGGGAGATTACGAGCAGTACTTC.

This chain uses TRBV24-1 with TRBJ2-2, with 7 bases identical to TRBD1. The CDR3 contains 16 residues. CDR1 and CDR2 (germline): KGHDR, SFDVKD. V was pared by 3 bases and J by 4 bases, with 7 bases of the junction left unmatched. The CDR3 nucleotides read TGTGCCACCAGTGATGTGACAGGGTTGACCACCGGGGAGCTGTTTTTT. Amino acid sequence: CATSDVTGLTTGELFF.

The chain has TRBV3-1 (or the pseudogene TRBV3-2) and TRBJ1-2; D is unresolved. Germline V gene lookup returns CDR1 LGHDT and CDR2 YNNKEL (reference sequence). The V end was cut by 5 bases, the J end by 2 bases, with 21 bases between. The CDR3 contains 17 residues. CDR3 loop: CASSNRQILPLNYGYTF. The CDR3 DNA follows: TGTGCCAGCAGCAATCGACAAATTTTACCCTTAAACTATGGCTACACCTTC.

J is TRBJ2-7 and V is TRBV6-1; 10 nucleotides agree with TRBD2. CDR1 and CDR2 (germline): MNHNS, SASEGT. V shed 4 bases, J shed 2 bases, and the junction held 8 bases outside the gene matches. The CDR3 consists of 16 residues. The CDR3 DNA reads as TGTGCCAGCAGTGCCACCCTAGCGGGGGCCACCTACGAGCAGTACTTC. It translates to CASSATLAGATYEQYF.

For this clone: At the DNA level, this CDR3 is encoded by other sequences in the same sample as well. The rearrangement uses TRBV5-5 and TRBJ1-1, with D unclear. Germline V CDR1 and CDR2: SGHKS, YYEKEE (reference sequence). The CDR3 extends over 13 amino acids. V was clipped by 0 bases and J by 2 bases, with 5 bases between them. The CDR3 nucleotides read TGTGCCAGCAGCTTGGGAGGTAACACTGAAGCTTTCTTT. This gives the protein CASSLGGNTEAFF.

The CDR3 nucleotides are TGCGCCAGCAGCCAAGATCTCGAAGGACTAGCGGGGGGCATTCAAGAGACCCAGTACTTC. Amino acids: CASSQDLEGLAGGIQETQYF. V and J are TRBV4-3 and TRBJ2-5; 14 bases map to TRBD2. The length of the CDR3 is 20 residues. V shed 0 bases, J shed 2 bases, and the junction held 11 bases outside the gene matches. The V gene's germline CDR1 is LGHNA and CDR2 YSLEER.

The chain links TRBV29-1 to TRBJ2-1; possible D gene TRBD1, 5 bases. V dropped 0 bases and J dropped 8 bases, with 17 bases sitting between them. The CDR3 consists of 15 residues. Germline assignment: CDR1 SQVTM and CDR2 ANQGSEA. CDR3 residues: CSVEDSQGIRYEQFF. The CDR3 region has the DNA TGCAGCGTTGAAGATTCGCAGGGTATAAGATATGAGCAGTTCTTC.

The chain links TRBV7-3 to TRBJ1-1, with D perhaps matching TRBD1 (5 bases). Trimming stripped 4 bases from V and 4 bases from J, with 7 bases between. The CDR3 is 12 residues long. Germline loops: CDR1 SGHTA, CDR2 FQGTGA. DNA for the CDR3: TGTGCCAGCAGCTGGGGGGGCACTGAAGCTTTCTTT. It encodes CASSWGGTEAFF.

The J gene is TRBJ2-3, the V gene TRBV2, with a possible D match to TRBD2 (6 bases). The V gene's germline CDR1 is SNHLY and CDR2 FYNNEI. The length of the CDR3 is 11 residues. V dropped 8 bases and J dropped 5 bases, with 8 bases sitting between them. The CDR3 region has the DNA TGTGCCAGCGGGGGACTAGATACGCAGTATTTT. It translates to CASGGLDTQYF.

A single count supports this clone. The V and J genes are TRBV3-1 (or the pseudogene TRBV3-2) and TRBJ2-7, with a weak D call TRBD1 (5 bases). The germline V and J ends were trimmed by 1 base and 2 bases, with 9 bases remaining between them. Per germline, CDR1 LGHDT and CDR2 YNNKEL (reference sequence). The CDR3 loop spans 14 amino acids. This CDR3 reads CASSQGTGPYEQYF. The CDR3 DNA reads TGTGCCAGCAGCCAAGGTACAGGCCCCTACGAGCAGTACTTC.

This clone was recorded a few times. The rearrangement joins TRBV15 to TRBJ1-3; D perhaps matches TRBD1 (5 bases). V was trimmed by 5 bases and J by 8 bases, leaving 19 bases between them. From germline, CDR1 is LNHNV and CDR2 YYDKDF (reference sequence). The CDR3 loop spans 15 amino acids. This CDR3 is CATSPLVGQGYTIYF. The CDR3 DNA follows: TGTGCCACCAGCCCGCTAGTTGGGCAGGGATACACCATATATTTT.

This chain connects TRBV7-9 to TRBJ1-2; a possible D gene is TRBD1 (6 bases). The V end was cut by 5 bases, the J end by 0 bases, with 10 bases between. The CDR3 sequence is 14 residues long. CDR1 SEHNR and CDR2 FQNEAQ come from the germline V gene (reference sequence). CDR3: CASSRDTSNYGYTF. The CDR3 DNA reads as TGTGCCAGCAGCCGGGACACGTCTAACTATGGCTACACCTTC.

The genes are TRBV4-3 and TRBJ1-2; 8 bases map to TRBD1. CDR1 and CDR2 from the germline V gene are LGHNA and YSLEER. This CDR3 is 14 amino acids long. V dropped 2 bases and J dropped 8; count of bases not matched to a gene: 7. CDR3 sequence reads: CASSQTGGEWGYTF. CDR3 nucleotides: TGCGCCAGCAGCCAAACAGGGGGTGAGTGGGGCTACACCTTC.

The V gene is TRBV15, the J gene TRBJ2-1, with TRBD1 matching over 8 bases. Germline V gene data show CDR1 as LNHNV and CDR2 as YYDKDF (reference sequence). This CDR3 comprises 16 residues. J lost 7 bases, V lost 2 bases, and 10 bases had no gene match. The CDR3 reads CATSRLPETGVNEQFF. The CDR3 DNA is TGTGCCACCAGCAGACTTCCTGAGACAGGGGTGAATGAGCAGTTCTTC. The full variable domain, its missing parts supplied by reference TRBV15 and TRBJ2-1, is DAMVIQNPRYQVTQFGKPVTLSCSQTLNHNVMYWYQQKSSQAPKLLFHYYDKDFNNEADTPDNFQSRRPNTSFCFLDIRSPGLGDTAMYLCATSRLPETGVNEQFFGPGTRLTVL.

The rearrangement joins TRBV4-3 to TRBJ2-3, with D possibly TRBD1 on 6 matching bases. Germline lookup yields CDR1 LGHNA and CDR2 YSLEER. The V and J ends lost 1 base and 3 bases respectively, with 14 bases between them. This CDR3 has 16 amino acids. CDR3 loop: CASSQAVRQGTDTQYF. For the CDR3, the DNA is TGCGCCAGCAGCCAAGCGGTGCGGCAGGGGACAGATACGCAGTATTTT.

This sequence joins TRBV7-9 and TRBJ1-1, with D perhaps TRBD1 (5 bases). Trimming stripped 1 base from V and 1 base from J, with 10 bases between. The CDR3 sequence is 15 residues long. Per the germline V gene, CDR1 is SEHNR and CDR2 is FQNEAQ (reference sequence). CDR3 region: CASSLGAGWNTEAFF. The DNA of the CDR3 is TGTGCCAGCAGCTTAGGGGCAGGGTGGAACACTGAAGCTTTCTTT.

On this clone itself: Sequence at one end of the junction differs from germline and may be a read error. This chain connects TRBV6-1 to TRBJ1-1; 10 bases are shared with TRBD1. The CDR3 extends over 14 amino acids. Germline assignment: CDR1 MNHNS and CDR2 SASEGT. CDR3 loop: CASREGTGVTEAFF. As DNA, the CDR3 is TGTGCCAGCAGAGAAGGGACAGGGGTCACTGAAGCTTTCTTT.

The chain employs TRBV7-9 and TRBJ2-1, with a possible D match to TRBD2 (7 bases). The CDR3 has 16 residues. Germline V gene data show CDR1 as SEHNR and CDR2 as FQNEAQ (reference sequence). V was cut by 5 bases and J by 5 bases, with 19 bases left in between. The CDR3 sequence: CASSPQGGRDHNEQFF. CDR3 nucleotide sequence: TGTGCCAGCAGCCCGCAAGGGGGGAGGGACCACAATGAGCAGTTCTTC. Full variable domain (missing parts from reference TRBV7-9 and TRBJ2-1): DTGVSQNPRHKITKRGQNVTFRCDPISEHNRLYWYRQTLGQGPEFLTYFQNEAQLEKSRLLSDRFSAERPKGSFSTLEIQRTEQGDSAMYLCASSPQGGRDHNEQFFGPGTRLTVL.

This sequence joins TRBV7-2 and TRBJ1-3; D uncertain. Germline V gene lookup returns CDR1 SGHTA and CDR2 FQGNSA. This CDR3 spans 14 amino acids. The ends were cut back, 1 base at V and 0 bases at J, with 4 bases in the middle. Written as DNA, the CDR3 is TGTGCCAGCAGCTTAGTTCTCTCTGGAAACACCATATATTTT. It is translated as CASSLVLSGNTIYF. The variable domain in full, with the rest retrieved from reference TRBV7-2 and TRBJ1-3, is GAGVSQSPSNKVTEKGKDVELRCDPISGHTALYWYRQSLGQGLEFLIYFQGNSAPDKSGLPSDRFSAERTGGSVSTLTIQRTQQEDSAVYLCASSLVLSGNTIYFGEGSWLTVV.

A few counts support this clone. This sequence joins TRBV2 and TRBJ2-7, with 9 bases matching TRBD1. This CDR3 has 14 residues. V was clipped by 5 bases and J by 1 base; unmatched bases: 3. The germline V gene encodes CDR1 SNHLY and CDR2 FYNNEI. CDR3 loop: CASSPGTGSYEQYF. In DNA, the CDR3 is TGTGCCAGCAGTCCCGGGACAGGGTCCTACGAGCAGTACTTC.